The TCR beta chain under discussion was sequenced for a study of vaccination and CD4 T cells after COVID-19. General study findings and limits: SARS-CoV-2-reactive clonotype medians increased from roughly 21 to 40, not significantly. The authors studied relatively few convalescent patients and analyzed no early post-infection timepoints.

Sequencing of the DNA from cultured CD4+ T cells was carried out with the Oncomine TCR Beta short-read assay. TCRdb re-derived calls from the PCR reads in MiXCR, one entry per CDR3 protein. The repertoire has under 20,000 distinct CDR3 sequences, over 20% of them found once; the top ten carry approximately 11%. Treatment here: approximately 11-day PBMC culture with coronavirus spike peptide pools or control peptides (ViraFEST assay). PBMC cultures, at a few million cells per well, received roughly 10 IU/ml IL-2 and about 11 ug/ml peptide pools. Scientists separated out CD4+ T cells through negative selection following 10 days in culture. Only a few counts were recorded for this clonotype. No antigen is known for it. The germline V and J ends were trimmed by 8 bases and 5 bases, with 34 bases remaining between them. This CDR3 comprises 19 residues.

The receptor was derived from a human donor with COVID-19. The specimen sequenced was cultured CD4+ T cells from blood. The rearrangement joins TRBV5-3 to TRBJ2-5, with a weak D call TRBD2 (7 bases). TRBV5-3 is given ORF status, its function remaining uncertain. This CDR3 is CASSRAKGGFSPLTETQYF. CDR3 bases: TGTGCCAGCAGCCGGGCGAAGGGGGGGTTTTCCCCCTTGACGGAGACCCAGTACTTC.